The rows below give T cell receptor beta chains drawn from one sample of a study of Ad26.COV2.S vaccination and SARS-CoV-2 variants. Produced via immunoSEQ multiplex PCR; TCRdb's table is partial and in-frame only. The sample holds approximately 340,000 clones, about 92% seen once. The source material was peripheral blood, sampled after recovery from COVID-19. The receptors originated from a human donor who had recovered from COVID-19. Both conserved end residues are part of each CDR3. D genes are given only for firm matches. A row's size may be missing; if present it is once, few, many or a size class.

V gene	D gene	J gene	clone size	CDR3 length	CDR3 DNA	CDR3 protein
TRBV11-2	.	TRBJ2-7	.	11	TGTGCCAGCAGCTTATTACAAGAGCAGTACTTC	CASSLLQEQYF
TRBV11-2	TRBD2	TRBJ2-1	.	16	TGTGCCAGCAGCAATAGCGGGGGGGCCACCCAGACTGAGCAGTTCTTC	CASSNSGGATQTEQFF
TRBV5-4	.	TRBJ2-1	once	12	TGTGCCAGCAGCGCCGACGACAATGAGCAGTTCTTC	CASSADDNEQFF
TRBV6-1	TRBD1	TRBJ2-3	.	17	TGTGCCAGCAGTGAACCACAGGGGGCAATAAGTACAGATACGCAGTATTTT	CASSEPQGAISTDTQYF
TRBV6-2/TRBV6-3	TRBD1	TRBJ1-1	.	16	TGTGCCAGCAGTTATAGGGCAGGGGGTCCGAACACTGAAGCTTTCTTT	CASSYRAGGPNTEAFF
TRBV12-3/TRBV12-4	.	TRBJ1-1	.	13	TGTGCCAGCAGTTTACTTACGAACACTGAAGCTTTCTTT	CASSLLTNTEAFF
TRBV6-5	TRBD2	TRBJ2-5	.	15	TGTGCCAGCAGCATTGGGGCGGGGGACCAAGAGACCCAGTACTTC	CASSIGAGDQETQYF
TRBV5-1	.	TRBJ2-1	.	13	TGCGCCAGCAGCCCCTTTCCCCGCGGAGAGCAGTTCTTC	CASSPFPRGEQFF
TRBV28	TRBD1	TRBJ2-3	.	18	TGTGCCAGCAGTTTATTAGCTCGGCGGCAGGGGGCAACAGATACGCAGTATTTT	CASSLLARRQGATDTQYF
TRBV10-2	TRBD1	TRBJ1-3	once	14	TGCGCCAGCAGTGGGGGGACAGGTGGAAACACCATATATTTT	CASSGGTGGNTIYF
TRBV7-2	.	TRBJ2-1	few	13	TGTGCCAGCAGCTTAATATTGGTGAATGAGCAGTTCTTC	CASSLILVNEQFF